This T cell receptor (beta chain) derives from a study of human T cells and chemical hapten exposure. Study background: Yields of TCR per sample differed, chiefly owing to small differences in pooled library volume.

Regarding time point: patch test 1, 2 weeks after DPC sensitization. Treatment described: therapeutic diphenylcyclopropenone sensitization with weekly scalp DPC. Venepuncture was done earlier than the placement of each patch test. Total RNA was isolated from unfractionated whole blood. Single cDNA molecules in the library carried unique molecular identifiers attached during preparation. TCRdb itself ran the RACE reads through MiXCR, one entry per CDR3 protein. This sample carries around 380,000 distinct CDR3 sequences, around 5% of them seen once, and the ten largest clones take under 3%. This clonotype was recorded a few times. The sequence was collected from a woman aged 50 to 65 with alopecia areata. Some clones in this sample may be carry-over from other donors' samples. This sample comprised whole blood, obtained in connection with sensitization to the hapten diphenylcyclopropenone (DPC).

The CDR3 is CSARDSRGMDEKLFF. CDR3 DNA: TGCAGTGCTAGAGATTCTCGGGGAATGGATGAAAAACTGTTTTTT. The chain is built from TRBV20-1 and TRBJ1-4; D remains unclear. With 0 bases removed from V and 6 bases from J, the gap between germline ends came to 14 bases. The CDR3 length is 15 residues. Germline V gives CDR1 DFQATT, CDR2 SNEGSKA (reference sequence).